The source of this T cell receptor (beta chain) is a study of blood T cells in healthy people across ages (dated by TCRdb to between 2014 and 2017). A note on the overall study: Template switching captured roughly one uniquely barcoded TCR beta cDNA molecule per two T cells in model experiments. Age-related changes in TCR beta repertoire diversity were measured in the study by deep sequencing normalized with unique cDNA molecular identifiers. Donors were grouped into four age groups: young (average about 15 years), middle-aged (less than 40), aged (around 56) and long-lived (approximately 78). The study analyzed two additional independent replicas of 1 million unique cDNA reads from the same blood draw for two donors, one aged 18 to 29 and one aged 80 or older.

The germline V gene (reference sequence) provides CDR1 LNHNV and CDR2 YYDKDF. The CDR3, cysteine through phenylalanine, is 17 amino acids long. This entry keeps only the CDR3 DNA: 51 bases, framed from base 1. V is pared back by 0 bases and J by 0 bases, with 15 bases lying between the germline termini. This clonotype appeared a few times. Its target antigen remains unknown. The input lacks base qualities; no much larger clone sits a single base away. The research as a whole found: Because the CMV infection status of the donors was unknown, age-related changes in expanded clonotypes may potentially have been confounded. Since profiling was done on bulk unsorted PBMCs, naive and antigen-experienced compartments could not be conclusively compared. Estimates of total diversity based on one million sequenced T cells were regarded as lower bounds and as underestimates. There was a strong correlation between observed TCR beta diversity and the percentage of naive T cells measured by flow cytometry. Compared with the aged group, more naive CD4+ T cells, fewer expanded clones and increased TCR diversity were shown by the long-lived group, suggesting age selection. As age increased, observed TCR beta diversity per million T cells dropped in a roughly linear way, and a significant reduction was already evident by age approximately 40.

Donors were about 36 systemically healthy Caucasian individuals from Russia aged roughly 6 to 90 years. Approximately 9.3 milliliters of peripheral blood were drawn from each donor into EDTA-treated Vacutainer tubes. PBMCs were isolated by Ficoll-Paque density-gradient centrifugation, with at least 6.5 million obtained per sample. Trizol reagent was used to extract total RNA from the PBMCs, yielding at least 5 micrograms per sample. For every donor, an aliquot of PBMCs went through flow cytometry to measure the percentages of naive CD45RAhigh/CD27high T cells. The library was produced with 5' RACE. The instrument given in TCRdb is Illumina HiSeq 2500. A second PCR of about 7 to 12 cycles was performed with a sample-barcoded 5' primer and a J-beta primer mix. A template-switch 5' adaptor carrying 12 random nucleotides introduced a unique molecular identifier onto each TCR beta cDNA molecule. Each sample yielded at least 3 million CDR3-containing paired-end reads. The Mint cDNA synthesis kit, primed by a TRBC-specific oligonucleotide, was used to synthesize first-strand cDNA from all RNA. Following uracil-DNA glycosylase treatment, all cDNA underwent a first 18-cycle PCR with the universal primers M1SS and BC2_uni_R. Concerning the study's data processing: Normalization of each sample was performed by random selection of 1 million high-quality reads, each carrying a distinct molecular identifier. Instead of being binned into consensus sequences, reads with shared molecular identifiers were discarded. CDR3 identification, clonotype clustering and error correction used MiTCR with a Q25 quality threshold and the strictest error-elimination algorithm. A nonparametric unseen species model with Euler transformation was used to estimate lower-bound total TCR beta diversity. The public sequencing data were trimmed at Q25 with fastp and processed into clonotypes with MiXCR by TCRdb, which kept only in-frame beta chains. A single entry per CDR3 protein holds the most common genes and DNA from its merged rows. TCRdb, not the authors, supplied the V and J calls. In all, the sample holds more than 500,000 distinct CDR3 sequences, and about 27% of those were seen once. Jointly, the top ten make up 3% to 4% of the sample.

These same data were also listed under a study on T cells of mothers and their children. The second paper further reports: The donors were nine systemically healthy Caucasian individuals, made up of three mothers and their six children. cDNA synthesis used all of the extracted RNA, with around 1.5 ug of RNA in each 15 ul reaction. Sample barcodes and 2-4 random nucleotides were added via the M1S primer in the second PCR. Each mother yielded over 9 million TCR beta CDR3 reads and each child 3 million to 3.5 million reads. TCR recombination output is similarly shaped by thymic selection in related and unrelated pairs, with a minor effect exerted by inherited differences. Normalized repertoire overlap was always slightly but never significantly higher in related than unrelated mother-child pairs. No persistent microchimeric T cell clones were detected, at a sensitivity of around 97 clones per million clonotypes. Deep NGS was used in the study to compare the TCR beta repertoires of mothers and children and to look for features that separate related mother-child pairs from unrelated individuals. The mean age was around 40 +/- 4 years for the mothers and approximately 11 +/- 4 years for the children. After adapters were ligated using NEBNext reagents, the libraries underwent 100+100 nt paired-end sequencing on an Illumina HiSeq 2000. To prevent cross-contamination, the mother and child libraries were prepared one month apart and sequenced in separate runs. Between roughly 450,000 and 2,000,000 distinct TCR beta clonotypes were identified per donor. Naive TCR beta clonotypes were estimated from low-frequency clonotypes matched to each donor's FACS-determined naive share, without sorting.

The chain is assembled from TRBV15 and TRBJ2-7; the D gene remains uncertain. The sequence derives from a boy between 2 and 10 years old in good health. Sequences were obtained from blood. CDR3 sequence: CATSRDPMGKSSYEQYF. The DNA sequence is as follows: TGTGCCACCAGCAGAGATCCGATGGGGAAGAGCTCCTACGAGCAGTACTTC.